The rows below give T cell receptor beta chains drawn from one sample of a study of blood T cell repertoires in COVID-19. Profiling relied on immunoSEQ multiplex PCR, and the TCRdb table lists in-frame clones only, not all of them. Found here are a few hundred thousand clones, approximately 90% of them singletons; the top ten hold 3% to 4.5%. Material for sequencing was peripheral blood. Every receptor here comes from a woman in her forties with acute or convalescent COVID-19. CDR3s include the opening cysteine and the closing phenylalanine or tryptophan. Fields, in order: V gene, CDR3 protein.

V gene: TRBV27
CDR3 protein: CASSSPGTGAREAFF

V gene: TRBV6-1
CDR3 protein: CASSEAPVNTEAFF

V gene: TRBV10-3
CDR3 protein: CAISESANPRETQYF

V gene: TRBV2
CDR3 protein: CASSGNTGSETQYF

V gene: TRBV7-9
CDR3 protein: CASSLANRGGEKLFF

V gene: TRBV5-1
CDR3 protein: CASSSAGMDTQYF

V gene: TRBV7-2
CDR3 protein: CASSFTILGTGELFF

V gene: TRBV11-2
CDR3 protein: CASSPLGRGNEQFF

V gene: TRBV7-3
CDR3 protein: CASSLYGNTEAFF

V gene: TRBV28
CDR3 protein: CASSLFGLAGGSRLQETQYF

V gene: TRBV7-8
CDR3 protein: CASSLRTGRPGETQYF

V gene: TRBV10-3
CDR3 protein: CATAGGQGPQHF

V gene: TRBV6-2/TRBV6-3
CDR3 protein: CASSDGLTDYSGANVLTF

V gene: TRBV2
CDR3 protein: CASSERGSNQPQHF

V gene: TRBV19
CDR3 protein: CASSIVVAGRQTQYF

V gene: TRBV5-4
CDR3 protein: CASSLKGPPHTEAFF

V gene: TRBV11-2
CDR3 protein: CASSHLQGRMDGYTF

V gene: TRBV5-1
CDR3 protein: CASSLLPEGTEAFF

V gene: TRBV28
CDR3 protein: CASSSRTGEAFF

V gene: TRBV29-1
CDR3 protein: CSGGDRRYGYTF

V gene: TRBV19
CDR3 protein: CASSPAGTGGRPQHF

V gene: TRBV7-3
CDR3 protein: CASSPSVGDLYGYTF

V gene: TRBV3-1/TRBV3-2
CDR3 protein: CASSQVSGYTF

V gene: TRBV7-8
CDR3 protein: CASSLLAVSYNEQFF

V gene: TRBV11-2
CDR3 protein: CASSLDAASGKLFF

V gene: TRBV3-1/TRBV3-2
CDR3 protein: CASSQDHSDTGELFF

V gene: TRBV4-1
CDR3 protein: CASSQVSDLEETQYF

V gene: TRBV12-3/TRBV12-4
CDR3 protein: CASSAGNAEAFF

V gene: TRBV10-1
CDR3 protein: CASSGNNEQFF

V gene: TRBV5-4
CDR3 protein: CASSALAVGGSQYF

V gene: TRBV30
CDR3 protein: CAWRYHRTNEAFF

V gene: TRBV15
CDR3 protein: CATSQQGDTEAFF

V gene: TRBV28
CDR3 protein: CASASGTGSNQPQHF

V gene: TRBV9
CDR3 protein: CASSVGLPTDTQYF

V gene: TRBV27
CDR3 protein: CASSLTGNYGYTF

V gene: TRBV5-3
CDR3 protein: CARSSIGPAPGELFF

V gene: TRBV7-2
CDR3 protein: CASSLQGGGNTIYF

V gene: TRBV15
CDR3 protein: CATSRAIQGAETQYF

V gene: TRBV21-1
CDR3 protein: CASSKQPECLQGPSDLNTEAFF

V gene: TRBV5-6
CDR3 protein: CASSRENSGANVLTF

V gene: TRBV5-1
CDR3 protein: CASSGGQGSHETQYF

V gene: TRBV5-4
CDR3 protein: CASSSGLAGPAGEQFF

V gene: TRBV4-1
CDR3 protein: CASSKTGYTGELFF

V gene: TRBV7-2
CDR3 protein: CASSQREGQPQHF

V gene: TRBV10-2
CDR3 protein: CASSEVWPQREALYF

V gene: TRBV4-1
CDR3 protein: CASSRDGTGISDDQPQHF

V gene: TRBV2
CDR3 protein: CASSPEGGGAGKTQYF